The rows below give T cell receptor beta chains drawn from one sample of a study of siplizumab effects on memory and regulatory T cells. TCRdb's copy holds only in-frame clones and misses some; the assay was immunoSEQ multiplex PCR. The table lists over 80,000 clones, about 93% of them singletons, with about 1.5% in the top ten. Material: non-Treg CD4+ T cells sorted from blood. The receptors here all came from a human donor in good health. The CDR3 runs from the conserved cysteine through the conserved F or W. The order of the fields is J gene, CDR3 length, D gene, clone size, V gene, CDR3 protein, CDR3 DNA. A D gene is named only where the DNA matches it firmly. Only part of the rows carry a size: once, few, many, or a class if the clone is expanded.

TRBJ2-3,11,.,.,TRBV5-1,CASSFRDTQYF,TGCGCCAGCAGTTTCAGGGATACGCAGTATTTT
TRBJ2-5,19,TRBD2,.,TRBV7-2,CASSLRGSIAGRDQETQYF,TGTGCCAGCAGCTTACGGGGGTCGATAGCGGGAAGAGACCAAGAGACCCAGTACTTC
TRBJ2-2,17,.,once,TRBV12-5,CASGLVVGRPYTGELFF,TGTGCTAGTGGTTTGGTAGTTGGGCGTCCCTACACCGGGGAGCTGTTTTTT
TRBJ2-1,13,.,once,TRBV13,CASSRPEYNEQFF,TGTGCCAGCAGCCGACCCGAGTACAATGAGCAGTTCTTC
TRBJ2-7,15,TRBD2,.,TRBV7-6,CASSLVGTSGSEQYF,TGTGCCAGCAGCTTAGTCGGGACTAGCGGGAGCGAGCAGTACTTC
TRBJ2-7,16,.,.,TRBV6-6,CASSYSNEGDGYEQYF,TGTGCCAGCAGTTACTCGAATGAGGGAGATGGGTACGAGCAGTACTTC
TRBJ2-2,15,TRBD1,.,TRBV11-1,CASSLTGGETGELFF,TGTGCCAGCAGCTTGACAGGGGGGGAAACCGGGGAGCTGTTTTTT
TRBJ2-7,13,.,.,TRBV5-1,CASSLSSEYEQYF,TGCGCCAGCAGCTTGTCATCGGAATACGAGCAGTACTTC
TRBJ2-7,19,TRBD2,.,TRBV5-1,CASSPGLAGGPYRDGEQYF,TGCGCCAGCAGCCCGGGACTAGCGGGAGGGCCATATCGGGACGGTGAGCAGTACTTC
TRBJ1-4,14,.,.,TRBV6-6,CASSYEGMREKLFF,TGTGCCAGCAGTTACGAGGGAATGAGGGAAAAACTGTTTTTT
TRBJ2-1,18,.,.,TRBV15,CATSREGSGRNSYNEQFF,TGTGCCACCAGCAGAGAGGGTTCGGGCCGAAACTCCTACAATGAGCAGTTCTTC
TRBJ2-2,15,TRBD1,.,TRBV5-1,CASSLQGVGTGELFF,TGCGCCAGCAGTTTACAGGGGGTCGGCACCGGGGAGCTGTTTTTT
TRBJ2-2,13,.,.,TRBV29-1,CSVGTGNTGELFF,TGCAGCGTTGGGACGGGGAACACCGGGGAGCTGTTTTTT
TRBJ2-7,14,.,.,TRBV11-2,CASTLRESSYEQYF,TGTGCCAGCACCCTTAGGGAGAGCTCCTACGAGCAGTACTTC
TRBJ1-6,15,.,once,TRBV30,CAWSQVLGADSPLHF,TGTGCCTGGAGTCAGGTCTTGGGGGCGGATTCACCCCTCCACTTT
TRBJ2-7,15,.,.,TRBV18,CASSPTRNGDYEQYF,TGTGCCAGCTCACCGACTAGGAACGGGGACTACGAGCAGTACTTC
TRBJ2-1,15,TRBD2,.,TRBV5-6,CASSRPGGSYNEQFF,TGTGCCAGCAGCCGCCCGGGGGGCTCCTACAATGAGCAGTTCTTC
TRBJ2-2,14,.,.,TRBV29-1,CSVGLGGTTGELFF,TGCAGCGTTGGGCTGGGGGGCACCACCGGGGAGCTGTTTTTT
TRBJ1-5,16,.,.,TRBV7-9,CASSPAGASFNQPQHF,TGTGCCAGCAGCCCTGCCGGCGCCAGCTTCAATCAGCCCCAGCATTTT
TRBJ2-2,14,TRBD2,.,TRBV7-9,CAKPTGLADGELFF,TGTGCCAAACCAACCGGACTAGCGGACGGGGAGCTGTTTTTT
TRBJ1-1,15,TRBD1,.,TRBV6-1,CASSSGQGANTEAFF,TGTGCCAGCAGTTCCGGACAGGGGGCGAACACTGAAGCTTTCTTT
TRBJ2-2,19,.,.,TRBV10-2,CASSESLSGRWLNTGELFF,TGCGCCAGCAGTGAGTCTCTATCCGGAAGATGGTTGAACACCGGGGAGCTGTTTTTT
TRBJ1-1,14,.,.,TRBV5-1,CASTPLRGATEAFF,TGCGCCAGCACCCCCCTGAGGGGTGCCACTGAAGCTTTCTTT
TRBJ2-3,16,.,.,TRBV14,CASSLGFEGPTDTQYF,TGTGCCAGCAGCCTCGGGTTTGAGGGGCCCACAGATACGCAGTATTTT
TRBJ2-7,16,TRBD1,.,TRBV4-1,CASSQAGQGAFDEQYF,TGCGCCAGCAGCCAGGCAGGACAGGGGGCCTTCGACGAGCAGTACTTC
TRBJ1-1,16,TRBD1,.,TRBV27,CASKPRTGVGNTEAFF,TGTGCCAGCAAGCCGAGGACAGGTGTCGGGAACACTGAAGCTTTCTTT
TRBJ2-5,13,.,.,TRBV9,CASSDRGGETQYF,TGTGCCAGCAGCGACCGGGGAGGAGAGACCCAGTACTTC
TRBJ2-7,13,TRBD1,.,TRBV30,CASMTGGTYEQYF,TGTGCCTCTATGACAGGGGGGACCTACGAGCAGTACTTC
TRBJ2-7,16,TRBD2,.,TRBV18,CASSPPGSSGLEEQYF,TGTGCCAGCTCACCACCGGGCTCTAGCGGGCTTGAAGAGCAGTACTTC
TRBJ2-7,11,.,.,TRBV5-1,CAIPEDYEQYF,TGCGCCATTCCGGAGGACTACGAGCAGTACTTC
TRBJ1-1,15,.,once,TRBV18,CASSPRGAGPTEAFF,TGTGCCAGCTCACCGCGCGGGGCCGGTCCCACTGAAGCTTTCTTT
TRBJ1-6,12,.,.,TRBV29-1,CSVAEGNSPLHF,TGCAGCGTTGCCGAAGGGAATTCACCCCTCCACTTT
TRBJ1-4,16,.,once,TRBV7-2,CASSSQPQIANEKLFF,TGTGCCAGCAGCTCCCAACCACAGATAGCTAATGAAAAACTGTTTTTT
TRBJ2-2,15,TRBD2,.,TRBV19,CASTERGLAGGELFF,TGTGCCAGTACTGAAAGAGGACTAGCAGGCGGGGAGCTGTTTTTT
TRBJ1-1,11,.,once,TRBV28,CATSRNTEAFF,TGTGCCACCTCCAGGAACACTGAAGCTTTCTTT
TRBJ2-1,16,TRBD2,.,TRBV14,CASSHGTSGRAREQFF,TGTGCCAGCAGCCACGGGACTAGCGGGAGGGCCCGTGAGCAGTTCTTC
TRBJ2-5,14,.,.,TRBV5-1,CASSWVRRQETQYF,TGCGCCAGCAGCTGGGTGAGACGCCAAGAGACCCAGTACTTC
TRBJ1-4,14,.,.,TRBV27,CASKIINSNEKLFF,TGTGCCAGCAAAATCATTAATAGTAATGAAAAACTGTTTTTT
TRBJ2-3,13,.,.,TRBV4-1,CASSQAHTDTQYF,TGCGCCAGCAGCCAGGCACACACAGATACGCAGTATTTT
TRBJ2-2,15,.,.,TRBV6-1,CASTQLQGNTGELFF,TGTGCCAGCACTCAATTGCAGGGGAACACCGGGGAGCTGTTTTTT
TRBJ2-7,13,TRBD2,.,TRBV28,CASNLAGGYEQYF,TGTGCCAGCAATTTAGCGGGAGGCTACGAGCAGTACTTC
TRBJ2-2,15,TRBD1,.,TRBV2,CASGFGQGDTGELFF,TGTGCCAGCGGGTTTGGACAGGGAGATACCGGGGAGCTGTTTTTT
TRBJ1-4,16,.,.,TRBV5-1,CASSLAMVRTNEKLFF,TGCGCCAGCAGCTTGGCCATGGTTCGGACTAATGAAAAACTGTTTTTT
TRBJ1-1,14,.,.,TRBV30,CAWKKEGQGTEAFF,TGTGCCTGGAAGAAAGAGGGGCAGGGAACTGAAGCTTTCTTT
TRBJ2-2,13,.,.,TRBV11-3,CASSLWSTGELFF,TGTGCCAGCAGCTTATGGAGCACCGGGGAGCTGTTTTTT
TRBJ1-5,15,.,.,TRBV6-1,CASSWLGPLNQPQHF,TGTGCCAGCAGCTGGCTGGGCCCTTTAAATCAGCCCCAGCATTTT